A single sample gave rise to the 31 T cell receptor beta chains below, sequenced in a study of spatial heterogeneity in lung cancer. TCRdb fed the 5' RACE reads into MiXCR, producing one record per CDR3 protein. The sample has about 30,000 distinct CDR3 sequences, around 5.8% seen once. Time point meaning: blood at routine non-recurrence follow-up after resection. Unsorted whole RNA of tumor, nontumor lung or frozen PBMC was sequenced. The material was PBMCs, obtained at follow-up. These receptors were obtained from a male donor with early-stage non-small cell lung cancer.

This clonotype was detected ten times or more. The chain is built from TRBV6-6 and TRBJ2-7; D is uncertain. The CDR3 runs to 12 residues. Per germline, CDR1 MNHNY and CDR2 SVGAGI (reference sequence). With 5 bases removed from V and 0 bases from J, the gap between germline ends came to 5 bases. CDR3 sequence reads: CASSLTSYEQYV. CDR3 sequence (DNA): TGTGCCAGCAGTCTAACCTCCTACGAGCAGTACGTC.

V usage is TRBV5-4 and J usage is TRBJ1-1; D remains ambiguous. The ends were cut back, 4 bases at V and 2 bases at J, with 12 bases in the middle. Looked up from germline, CDR1 is SGHNT and CDR2 is YYREEE (reference sequence). The CDR3 has 14 residues. The CDR3 is CASSGRFSNTEAFF. The CDR3 coding sequence is TGTGCCAGCAGCGGGAGGTTCAGTAACACTGAAGCTTTCTTT.

This clonotype was seen a few times. The chain is built from TRBV30 and TRBJ2-2; D remains unclear. Trimming took off 2 bases at V and 2 bases at J, with 6 bases between the two ends. This CDR3 region has 13 residues. Germline CDR1 GTSNPN, CDR2 SVGIG (reference sequence). The DNA for the CDR3 is TGTGCCTGGAGTCCCAGAAACACCGGGGAGCTGTTTTTT. This sequence encodes CAWSPRNTGELFF.

The rearrangement links TRBV20-1 to TRBJ2-1, with 8 bases fitting TRBD2. The CDR3 consists of 14 residues. The germline gives CDR1 DFQATT, CDR2 SNEGSKA (reference sequence). Trimming took 6 bases from V and 4 from J; bases not matched to a gene: 8. The CDR3 DNA is TGCAGTGCGAAGAGGGCGGGGGGTTACAATGAGCAGTTCTTC. It translates to CSAKRAGGYNEQFF.

Notes on this clonotype: At one end, the junction sequence differs from germline, possibly due to a read error. The rearrangement uses TRBV3-1 and TRBJ2-1, with 8 bases fitting TRBD2. There are 15 residues in the CDR3. The V gene's germline CDR1 is LGHDT and CDR2 YNNKEL (reference sequence). The CDR3 DNA reads as TGTGCCAGCAGCCAAGATTCCGGGGGGGACAATGAGCTGTTCTTC. Translation gives CASSQDSGGDNELFF.

At least ten counts were recorded for this clonotype. The rearrangement links TRBV15 to TRBJ2-7, with TRBD2 matching over 11 bases. This CDR3 has 20 amino acids. Unmatched junction bases numbered 18, after V lost 1 base and J lost 4 bases. Germline CDR1 is LNHNV and CDR2 is YYDKDF (reference sequence). CDR3 nucleotide sequence: TGTGCCACCAGCAGAGCGGAGACTAGCGGGAACCCCATAAATCCTTACGAGCAGTACGTC. It yields the protein CATSRAETSGNPINPYEQYV.

This clonotype was counted ten times or more. The J gene is TRBJ2-7, the V gene TRBV2; TRBD1 might be the D (7 bases). Trimming stripped 5 bases from V and 3 bases from J, with 14 bases between. The length of the CDR3 is 14 residues. The germline CDR1 and CDR2 sequences are SNHLY and FYNNEI. CDR3 residues: CASSTAGGNYEQYF. Here the CDR3 DNA reads TGTGCCAGCAGTACGGCAGGGGGGAACTACGAGCAGTACTTC.

The table lists this clonotype with many counts. The rearrangement uses TRBV15 and TRBJ2-7; the D gene is possibly TRBD1 (5 bases). CDR1 LNHNV and CDR2 YYDKDF come from the germline V gene (reference sequence). The CDR3 spans 14 residues. Trimming pared 0 bases from V and 1 base from J, leaving 7 bases between. CDR3 loop: CATSRERGSYEQYV. CDR3 DNA: TGTGCCACCAGCAGAGAAAGGGGATCCTACGAGCAGTACGTC.

The chain combines TRBV5-1 with TRBJ1-1, with 9 bases identical to TRBD1. This CDR3 is built from 15 residues. Losses at the gene ends were 4 bases for V and 5 bases for J; bases not matched to a gene: 9. Germline V lookup: CDR1 SGHRS, CDR2 YFSETQ. This CDR3 reads CASSLVTGGLTEAFF. Written as DNA, the CDR3 is TGCGCCAGCAGCCTGGTGACAGGGGGATTGACTGAAGCTTTCTTT.

This clonotype came up many times. This rearrangement joins TRBV11-3 to TRBJ1-1; 9 nucleotides match TRBD1. V lost 5 bases and J lost 0; bases outside the gene matches: 13. From germline, CDR1 is SGHNT and CDR2 YENEEA. CDR3 length: 18 amino acids. The CDR3 bases are TGTGCCAGCAGCGGAAAGGAACCGGGACAGGGCCTGAACACTGAAGCTTTCTTT. Amino acid sequence: CASSGKEPGQGLNTEAFF.

This clonotype has ten or more counts. The V call is TRBV12-3 or TRBV12-4, the J call TRBJ2-2; the D is unclear. Trimming took off 6 bases at V and 2 bases at J, with 10 bases between the two ends. CDR3 length: 14 amino acids. The CDR3 spells CASSLPLNTGELFF. CDR3 coding DNA: TGTGCCAGCAGCCTCCCCCTTAACACCGGGGAGCTGTTTTTT.

This clonotype was found a few times. This chain connects TRBV7-2 to TRBJ2-1; tentatively, D is TRBD2 (7 bases). Germline V gene data show CDR1 as SGHTA and CDR2 as FQGNSA. Trimming removed 5 bases at V and 2 bases at J, with 13 bases between. This CDR3 region has 15 residues. CDR3 in amino acids: CASSPQGGAYNEQFF. For the CDR3, the DNA is TGTGCCAGCAGCCCCCAAGGGGGGGCCTACAATGAGCAGTTCTTC.

About this clonotype: One base away lies a much larger clone, so this may be a sequencing read error. The gene calls are TRBV20-1 and TRBJ2-1; 12 nucleotides match TRBD2. The J segment lost 8 bases and the V segment lost 3 bases, leaving 8 bases of the junction unmatched. This CDR3 region has 15 residues. Germline V gene data show CDR1 as DFQATT and CDR2 as SNEGSKA (reference sequence). CDR3 protein: CSARSSGRAFHEQFF. CDR3 in DNA: TGCAGTGCTAGGTCTAGCGGGAGGGCCTTCCATGAGCAGTTCTTC.

This clonotype was observed many times. The gene calls are TRBV7-9 and TRBJ1-5; D not resolved. Germline assignment: CDR1 SEHNR and CDR2 FQNEAQ (reference sequence). This CDR3 contains 14 residues. V lost 1 base to trimming and J lost 0 bases, with 4 bases between them. CDR3 residues: CASSLDSSNQPQHF. The CDR3 nucleotides read TGTGCCAGCAGCTTAGACAGTAGCAATCAGCCCCAGCATTTT.

This clonotype has at least ten counts. The rearrangement links TRBV4-3 to TRBJ2-7; D tentatively fits TRBD1 or TRBD2 (5 bases each). The germline V gene has CDR1 LGHNA and CDR2 YSLEER. The CDR3 consists of 15 residues. The V gene lost 3 bases and the J gene lost 2 bases, with 14 bases spanning the gap. The CDR3 nucleotides are TGCGCCAGCAGCCACAACCGGGACGGTACCTACGAGCAGTACTTC. As protein: CASSHNRDGTYEQYF.

The table lists this clonotype with many counts. J is TRBJ2-5 and V is TRBV10-3; 7 bases align to TRBD2. This CDR3 is 15 amino acids long. Unmatched junction bases numbered 8, after V lost 6 bases and J lost 1 base. Germline loops: CDR1 ENHRY, CDR2 SYGVKD. This CDR3 is CAIRDVTSRQETQYF. The CDR3 bases are TGTGCCATCAGGGACGTGACTAGCCGCCAAGAGACCCAGTACTTC.

This clonotype was seen just once. The chain links TRBV7-3 to TRBJ2-5; no clear D. The CDR3 has 14 residues. V lost 2 bases, J lost 5 bases, and 12 bases lay in between. Germline assignment: CDR1 SGHTA and CDR2 FQGTGA. The CDR3 DNA sequence: TGTGCCAGCAGCTTAGGGCGGCCCGGGGAGACCCAGTACTTC. This gives the protein CASSLGRPGETQYF.

This clonotype was counted at least ten times. The chain combines TRBV29-1 with TRBJ1-1, with 9 bases matching TRBD1. Losses at the gene ends were 3 bases for V and 14 bases for J; bases not matched to a gene: 10. The CDR3 is 12 residues long. Germline CDR1 reads SQVTM; CDR2 reads ANQGSEA. CDR3 in DNA: TGCAGCGTTGAGCCGGGACAGGGTGGTTACTTCTTT. Translating it yields CSVEPGQGGYFF.

The table lists this clonotype with a few counts. This rearrangement joins TRBV27 to TRBJ2-2, with D perhaps TRBD1 (7 bases). The CDR3 has 17 residues. Germline CDR1 MNHEY, CDR2 SMNVEV (reference sequence). The V gene lost 6 bases and the J gene lost 6 bases, with 23 bases spanning the gap. The DNA of the CDR3 is TGTGCCAGCAGAGTTAGTAGCGGCCAGGGGGTACCCGGGGAGCTGTTTTTT. Amino acids: CASRVSSGQGVPGELFF.

The V gene is TRBV13, the J gene TRBJ1-1, with D tentatively TRBD1 (5 bases). There are 16 residues in the CDR3. Between the trimmed V and J ends, which lost 2 bases and 3 bases, there was a span of 16 bases. Germline CDR1 is PRHDT and CDR2 is FYEKMQ (reference sequence). CDR3 DNA sequence: TGTGCCAGCAGCTTATTTCGGGACTACCCCTACACTGAAGCTTTCTTT. The encoded protein is CASSLFRDYPYTEAFF.

At least ten counts were recorded for this clonotype. V and J are TRBV4-1 and TRBJ2-3, with D possibly being TRBD2 (6 bases). CDR1 and CDR2 (germline): MGHRA, YSYEKL. The CDR3 covers 13 residues. Trimming cost V 1 base and J 11 bases, with 13 bases left between them. The CDR3 loop is CASSQVEASEQYF. DNA for the CDR3: TGCGCCAGCAGCCAAGTCGAGGCTAGCGAGCAGTATTTT.

This clonotype was recorded a few times. The chain links TRBV27 to TRBJ2-7, with 7 bases lining up with TRBD1. Trimming removed 2 bases from V and 6 bases from J; junction bases left unmatched: 16. The CDR3 is made up of 17 amino acids. In germline, CDR1 is MNHEY, CDR2 SMNVEV (reference sequence). CDR3 amino acids: CASSLDKHGTARSEQYV. Written as DNA, the CDR3 is TGTGCCAGCAGTTTAGATAAACACGGGACAGCCCGGAGCGAGCAGTACGTC.

There are many counts of this clonotype. The gene calls are TRBV7-9 and TRBJ2-2; no clear D. The germline V gene has CDR1 SEHNR and CDR2 FQNEAQ (reference sequence). V lost 7 bases and J 7 bases, leaving 7 bases between the germline ends. This CDR3 is 11 amino acids long. CDR3 amino acids: CASTYGGELFF. CDR3 nucleotide sequence: TGTGCCAGCACGTATGGCGGGGAGCTGTTTTTT.

This clonotype was recorded many times. CDR3 region: CASSFRGPNYGYTF. The CDR3 coding sequence is TGTGCCAGCAGCTTTAGGGGGCCGAACTATGGCTACACCTTC. The V call is TRBV11-2, the J call TRBJ1-2; 7 bases map to TRBD1. CDR1 is SGHAT and CDR2 is FQNNGV in the germline V gene. V trimming: 3 bases; J trimming: 2 bases; junction bases outside the gene matches: 3. The CDR3 contains 14 residues.

This clonotype has a count of ten or more. The CDR3 loop is CASSGGPGQGADEQFF. The DNA of the CDR3 is TGCGCCAGCAGCGGGGGGCCGGGACAGGGGGCTGATGAGCAGTTCTTC. V and J are TRBV5-1 and TRBJ2-1, with 12 positions matching TRBD1. With V trimmed by 4 bases and J by 8 bases, 10 bases remained unmatched. CDR3 size: 16 residues. In germline, CDR1 is SGHRS, CDR2 YFSETQ.

The chain recombines TRBV18 with TRBJ2-5; a weak D match, TRBD1 (5 bases). Trimming pared 5 bases from V and 1 base from J, leaving 11 bases between. Germline assignment: CDR1 KGHSH and CDR2 LQKENI. CDR3 length: 14 residues. The CDR3 protein is CASSDKTAQETQYF. CDR3 bases: TGTGCCAGCTCAGACAAGACAGCCCAAGAGACCCAGTACTTC.

This clonotype was seen ten or more times. The chain has TRBV12-3 or TRBV12-4 and TRBJ2-7; possible D gene TRBD1, 5 bases. The CDR3 spans 13 residues. Trimming pared 2 bases from V and 3 bases from J, leaving 8 bases between. DNA of the CDR3: TGTGCCAGCAGTTTAAGACAGTACTACGAGCAGTACTTC. Its protein product is CASSLRQYYEQYF.

The V gene is TRBV19, the J gene TRBJ1-2; D is perhaps TRBD1 (6 bases). This CDR3 contains 12 residues. V gave up 5 bases and J gave up 5 bases, with 9 bases separating them. Germline assignment: CDR1 LNHDA and CDR2 SQIVND (reference sequence). CDR3 residues: CASSPQGYGYTF. DNA of the CDR3: TGTGCCAGTAGTCCCCAGGGGTATGGCTACACCTTC.

The sample holds many counts of this clonotype. The genes are TRBV5-1 and TRBJ2-7; 11 nucleotides align to TRBD1. This CDR3 spans 15 amino acids. J was trimmed by 7 bases and V by 0 bases; bases with no gene match: 6. CDR1 and CDR2 from the germline V gene are SGHRS and YFSETQ. This CDR3 reads CASSLEGQGAGEQYV. The CDR3 DNA is TGCGCCAGCAGCTTGGAAGGACAGGGGGCTGGAGAGCAGTACGTC.

This clonotype showed up many times. This chain uses TRBV27 with TRBJ1-6; 7 positions match TRBD1. The CDR3 is 14 residues long. Germline V gives CDR1 MNHEY, CDR2 SMNVEV (reference sequence). J gave up 10 bases and V 2 bases, and 5 bases lay outside the gene matches. Here the CDR3 reads CASSLATGYSPLHF. The CDR3 DNA sequence: TGTGCCAGCAGTTTAGCGACAGGGTACTCACCCCTCCACTTT.

This clonotype was picked up many times. V and J are TRBV4-2 and TRBJ2-5, with 9 bases that match TRBD1. This CDR3 region has 15 residues. The V and J ends lost 3 bases and 3 bases, in that order; junction bases with no gene match: 5. In germline, CDR1 is LGHNA, CDR2 YNFKEQ. Here the CDR3 DNA reads TGTGCCAGCAGCCAGGGGACAGGGTGGAAAGAGACCCAGTACTTC. Its protein is CASSQGTGWKETQYF.